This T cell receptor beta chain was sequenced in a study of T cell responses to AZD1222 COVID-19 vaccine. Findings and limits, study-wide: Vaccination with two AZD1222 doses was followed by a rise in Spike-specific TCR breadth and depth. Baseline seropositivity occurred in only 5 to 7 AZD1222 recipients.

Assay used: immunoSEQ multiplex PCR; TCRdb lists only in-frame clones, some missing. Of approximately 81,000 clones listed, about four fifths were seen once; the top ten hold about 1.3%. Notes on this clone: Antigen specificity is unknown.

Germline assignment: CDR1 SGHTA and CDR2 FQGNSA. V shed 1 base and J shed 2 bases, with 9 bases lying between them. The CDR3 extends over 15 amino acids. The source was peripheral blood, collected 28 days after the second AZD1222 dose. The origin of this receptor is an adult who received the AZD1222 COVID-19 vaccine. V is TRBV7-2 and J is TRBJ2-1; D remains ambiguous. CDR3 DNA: TGTGCCAGCAGCTTAGTTTTCGGTACCTACAATGAGCAGTTCTTC. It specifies CASSLVFGTYNEQFF.